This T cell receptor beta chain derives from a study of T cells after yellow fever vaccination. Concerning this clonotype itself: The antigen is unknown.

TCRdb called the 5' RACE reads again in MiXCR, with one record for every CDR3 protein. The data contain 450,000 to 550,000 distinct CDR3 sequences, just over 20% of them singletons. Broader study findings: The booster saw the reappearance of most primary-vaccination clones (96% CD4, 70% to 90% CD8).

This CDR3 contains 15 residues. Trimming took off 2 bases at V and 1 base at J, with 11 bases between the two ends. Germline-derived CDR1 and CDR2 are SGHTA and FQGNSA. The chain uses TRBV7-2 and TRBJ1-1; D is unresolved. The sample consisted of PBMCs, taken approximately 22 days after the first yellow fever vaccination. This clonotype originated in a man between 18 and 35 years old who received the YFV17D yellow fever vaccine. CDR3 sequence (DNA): TGTGCCAGCAGCTTATGGCCAGGAAAGAACACTGAAGCTTTCTTT. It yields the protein CASSLWPGKNTEAFF.